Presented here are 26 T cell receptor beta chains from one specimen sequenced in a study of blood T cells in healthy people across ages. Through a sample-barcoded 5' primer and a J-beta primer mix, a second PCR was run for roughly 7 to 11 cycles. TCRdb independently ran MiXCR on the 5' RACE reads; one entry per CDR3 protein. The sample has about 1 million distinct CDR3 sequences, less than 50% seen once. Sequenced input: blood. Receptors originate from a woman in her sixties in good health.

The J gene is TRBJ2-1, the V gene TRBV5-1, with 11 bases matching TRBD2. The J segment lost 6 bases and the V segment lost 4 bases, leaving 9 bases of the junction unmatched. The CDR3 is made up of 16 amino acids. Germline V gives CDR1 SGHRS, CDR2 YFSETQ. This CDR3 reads CASSPRGLAESNEQFF. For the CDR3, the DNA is TGCGCCAGCAGCCCACGGGGACTAGCGGAAAGCAATGAGCAGTTCTTC.

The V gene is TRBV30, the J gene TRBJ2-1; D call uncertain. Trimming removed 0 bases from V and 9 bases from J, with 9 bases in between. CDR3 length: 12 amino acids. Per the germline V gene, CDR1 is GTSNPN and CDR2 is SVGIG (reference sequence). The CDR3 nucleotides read TGTGCCTGGAGTGTTGGGATGTTTGAGCAGTTCTTC. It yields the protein CAWSVGMFEQFF.

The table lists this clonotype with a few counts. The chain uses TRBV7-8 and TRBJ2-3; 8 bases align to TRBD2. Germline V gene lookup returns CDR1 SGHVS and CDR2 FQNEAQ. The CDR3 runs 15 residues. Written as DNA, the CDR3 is TGTACGACCAGATTGACGGGAGGGAGCACAGATACGCAGTATTTT. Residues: CTTRLTGGSTDTQYF. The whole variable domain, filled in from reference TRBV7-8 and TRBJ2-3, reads GAGVSQSPRYKVAKRGQDVALRCDPISGHVSLFWYQQALGQGPEFLTYFQNEAQLDKSGLPSDRFFAERPEGSVSTLKIQRTQQEDSAVYLCTTRLTGGSTDTQYFGPGTRLTVL.

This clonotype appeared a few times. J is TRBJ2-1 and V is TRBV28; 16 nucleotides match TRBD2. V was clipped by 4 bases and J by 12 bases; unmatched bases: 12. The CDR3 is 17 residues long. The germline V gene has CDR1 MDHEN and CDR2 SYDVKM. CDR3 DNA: TGTGCCAGCAGTTACCCTTCCGGGACTAGCGGGAGGGCCAGGCAGTTCTTC. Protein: CASSYPSGTSGRARQFF.

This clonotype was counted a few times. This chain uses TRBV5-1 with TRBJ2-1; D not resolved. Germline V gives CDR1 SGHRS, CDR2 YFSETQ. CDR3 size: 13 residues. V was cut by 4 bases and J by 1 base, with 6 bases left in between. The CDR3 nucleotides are TGCGCCAGCAGCCCACCTTCCTACAATGAGCAGTTCTTC. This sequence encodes CASSPPSYNEQFF.

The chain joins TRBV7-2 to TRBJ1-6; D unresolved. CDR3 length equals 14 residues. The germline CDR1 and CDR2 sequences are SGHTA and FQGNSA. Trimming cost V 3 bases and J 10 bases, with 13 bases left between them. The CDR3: CASSFGVSQSPLHF. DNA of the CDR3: TGTGCCAGCAGCTTTGGGGTCTCTCAATCACCCCTCCACTTT.

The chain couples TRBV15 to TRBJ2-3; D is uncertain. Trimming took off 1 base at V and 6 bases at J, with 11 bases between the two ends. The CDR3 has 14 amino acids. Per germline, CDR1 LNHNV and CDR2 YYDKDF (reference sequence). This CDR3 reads CATSRVRAGDTQYF. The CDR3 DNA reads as TGTGCCACCAGCAGAGTAAGGGCTGGTGATACGCAGTATTTT.

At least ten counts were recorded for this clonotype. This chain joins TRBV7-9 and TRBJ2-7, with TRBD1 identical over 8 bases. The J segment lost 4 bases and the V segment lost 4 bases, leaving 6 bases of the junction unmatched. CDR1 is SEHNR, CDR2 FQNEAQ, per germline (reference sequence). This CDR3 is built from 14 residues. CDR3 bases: TGTGCCAGCAGCTCGACGGACAGGGTTTACGAGCAGTACTTC. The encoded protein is CASSSTDRVYEQYF.

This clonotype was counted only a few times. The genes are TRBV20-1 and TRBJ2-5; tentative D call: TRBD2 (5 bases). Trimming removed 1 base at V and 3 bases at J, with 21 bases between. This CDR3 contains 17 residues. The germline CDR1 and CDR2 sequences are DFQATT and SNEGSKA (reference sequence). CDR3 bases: TGCAGTGCTAGAGTTAGCGCTAGACCTGGTACCAAAGAGACCCAGTACTTC. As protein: CSARVSARPGTKETQYF.

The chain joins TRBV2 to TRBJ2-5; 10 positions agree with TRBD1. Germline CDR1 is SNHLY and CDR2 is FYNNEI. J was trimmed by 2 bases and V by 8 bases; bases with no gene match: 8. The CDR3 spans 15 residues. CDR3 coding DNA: TGTGCCAGCGGTTGGGACAGGGGCCGACAAGAGACCCAGTACTTC. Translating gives CASGWDRGRQETQYF.

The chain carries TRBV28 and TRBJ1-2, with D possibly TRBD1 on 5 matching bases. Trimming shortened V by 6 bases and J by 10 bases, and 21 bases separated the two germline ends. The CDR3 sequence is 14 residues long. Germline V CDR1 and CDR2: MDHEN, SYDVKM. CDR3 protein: CASSPRTTEGNYTF. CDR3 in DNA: TGTGCCAGCAGCCCCCGTACGACAGAAGGAAACTACACCTTC.

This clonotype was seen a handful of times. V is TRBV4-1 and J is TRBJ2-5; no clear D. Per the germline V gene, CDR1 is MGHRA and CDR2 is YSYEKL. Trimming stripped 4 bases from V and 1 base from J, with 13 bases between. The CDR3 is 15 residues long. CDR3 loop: CASSPPPGSQETQYF. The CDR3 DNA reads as TGCGCCAGCAGCCCCCCTCCTGGGTCCCAAGAGACCCAGTACTTC.

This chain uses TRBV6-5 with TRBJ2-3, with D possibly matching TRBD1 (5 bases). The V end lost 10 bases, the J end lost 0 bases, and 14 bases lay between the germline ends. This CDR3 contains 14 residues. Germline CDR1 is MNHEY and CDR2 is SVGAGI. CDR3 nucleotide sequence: TGTGCCACCATTGGACACCGGAGCACAGATACGCAGTATTTT. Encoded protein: CATIGHRSTDTQYF.

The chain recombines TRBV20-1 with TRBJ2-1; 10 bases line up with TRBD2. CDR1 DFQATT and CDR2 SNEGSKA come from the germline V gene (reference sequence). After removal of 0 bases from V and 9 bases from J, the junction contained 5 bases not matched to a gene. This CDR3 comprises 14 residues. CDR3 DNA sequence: TGCAGTGCTAGAGATTCTAGCGGGAGAGCTGAGCAGTTCTTC. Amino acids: CSARDSSGRAEQFF.

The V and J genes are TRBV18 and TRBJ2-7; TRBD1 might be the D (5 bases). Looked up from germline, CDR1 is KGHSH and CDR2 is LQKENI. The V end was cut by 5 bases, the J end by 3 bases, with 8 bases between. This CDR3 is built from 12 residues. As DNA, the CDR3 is TGTGCCAGCTCATCACAGGTCTACGAGCAGTACTTC. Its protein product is CASSSQVYEQYF. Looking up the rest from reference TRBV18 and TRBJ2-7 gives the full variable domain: NAGVMQNPRHLVRRRGQEARLRCSPMKGHSHVYWYRQLPEEGLKFMVYLQKENIIDESGMPKERFSAEFPKEGPSILRIQQVVRGDSAAYFCASSSQVYEQYFGPGTRLTVT.

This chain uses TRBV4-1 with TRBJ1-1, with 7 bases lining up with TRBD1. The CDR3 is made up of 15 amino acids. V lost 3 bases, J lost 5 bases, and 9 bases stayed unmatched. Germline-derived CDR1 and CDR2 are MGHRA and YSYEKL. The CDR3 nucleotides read TGCGCCAGCAGCCAGACAGGGAATCGGAGGACTGAAGCTTTCTTT. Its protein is CASSQTGNRRTEAFF.

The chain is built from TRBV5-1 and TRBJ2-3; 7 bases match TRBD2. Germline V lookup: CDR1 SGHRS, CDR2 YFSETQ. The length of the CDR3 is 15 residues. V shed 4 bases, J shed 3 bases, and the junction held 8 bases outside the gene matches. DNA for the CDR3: TGCGCCAGCAGCCCGAAGCGGGAAGGGACAGATACGCAGTATTTT. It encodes CASSPKREGTDTQYF.

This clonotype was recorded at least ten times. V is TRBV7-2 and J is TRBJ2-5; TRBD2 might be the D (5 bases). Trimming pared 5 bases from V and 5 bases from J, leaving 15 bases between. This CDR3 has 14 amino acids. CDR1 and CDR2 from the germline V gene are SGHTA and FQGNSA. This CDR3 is CASSPGLAVETQYF. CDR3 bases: TGTGCCAGCAGCCCTGGACTTGCTGTCGAGACCCAGTACTTC.

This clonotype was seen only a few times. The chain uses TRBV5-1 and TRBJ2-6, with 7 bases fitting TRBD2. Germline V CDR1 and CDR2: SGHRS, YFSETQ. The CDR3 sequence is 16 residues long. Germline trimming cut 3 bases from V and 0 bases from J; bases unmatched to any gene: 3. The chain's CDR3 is CASSSGGSSGANVLTF. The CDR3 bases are TGCGCCAGCAGCTCCGGCGGGAGCTCTGGGGCCAACGTCCTGACTTTC. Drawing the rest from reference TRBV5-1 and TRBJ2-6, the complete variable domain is KAGVTQTPRYLIKTRGQQVTLSCSPISGHRSVSWYQQTPGQGLQFLFEYFSETQRNKGNFPGRFSGRQFSNSRSEMNVSTLELGDSALYLCASSSGGSSGANVLTFGAGSRLTVL.

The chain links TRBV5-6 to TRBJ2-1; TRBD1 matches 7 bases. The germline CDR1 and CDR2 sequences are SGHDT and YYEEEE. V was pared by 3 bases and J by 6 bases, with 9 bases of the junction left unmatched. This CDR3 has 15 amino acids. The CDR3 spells CASSYYTGEINEQFF. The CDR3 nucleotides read TGTGCCAGCAGCTATTACACAGGGGAGATCAATGAGCAGTTCTTC.

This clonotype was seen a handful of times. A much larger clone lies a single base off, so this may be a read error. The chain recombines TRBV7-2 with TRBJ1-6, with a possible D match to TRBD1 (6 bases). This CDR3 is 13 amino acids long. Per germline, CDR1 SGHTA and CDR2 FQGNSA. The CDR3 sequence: CASSSVTGTPPHF. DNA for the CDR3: TGTGCCAGCAGCTCCGTTACGGGGACACCCCCCCACTTT.

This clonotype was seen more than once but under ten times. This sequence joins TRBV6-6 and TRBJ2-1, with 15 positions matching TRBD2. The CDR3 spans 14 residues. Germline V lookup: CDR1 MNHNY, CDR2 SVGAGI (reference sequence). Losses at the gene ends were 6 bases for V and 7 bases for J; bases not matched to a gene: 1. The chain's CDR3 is CASRGTSGRNEQFF. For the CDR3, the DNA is TGTGCCAGCAGGGGGACTAGCGGGAGGAATGAGCAGTTCTTC.

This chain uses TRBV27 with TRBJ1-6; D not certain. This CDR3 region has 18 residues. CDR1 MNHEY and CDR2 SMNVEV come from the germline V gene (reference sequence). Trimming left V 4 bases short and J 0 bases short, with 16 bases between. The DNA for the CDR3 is TGTGCCAGCAGTTCTTCAGGTAGACGGAGCTCCTATAATTCACCCCTCCACTTT. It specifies CASSSSGRRSSYNSPLHF.

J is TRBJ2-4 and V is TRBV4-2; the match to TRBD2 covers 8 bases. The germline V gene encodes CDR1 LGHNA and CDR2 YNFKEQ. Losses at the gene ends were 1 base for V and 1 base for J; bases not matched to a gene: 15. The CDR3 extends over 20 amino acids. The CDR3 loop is CASSQAGGLTSGSAKNIQYF. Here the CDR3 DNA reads TGTGCCAGCAGCCAAGCAGGCGGTTTGACCAGCGGGAGCGCCAAAAACATTCAGTACTTC.

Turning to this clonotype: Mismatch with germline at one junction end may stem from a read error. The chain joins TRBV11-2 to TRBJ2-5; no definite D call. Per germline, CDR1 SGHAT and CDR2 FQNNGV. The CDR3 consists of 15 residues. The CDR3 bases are TGTGCCAGCAGCTTGATAGGAACAGCCCAAGAGACCCGGTACTTC. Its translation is CASSLIGTAQETRYF. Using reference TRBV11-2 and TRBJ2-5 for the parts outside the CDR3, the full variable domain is EAGVAQSPRYKIIEKRQSVAFWCNPISGHATLYWYQQILGQGPKLLIQFQNNGVVDDSQLPKDRFSAERLKGVDSTLKIQPAKLEDSAVYLCASSLIGTAQETRYFGPGTRLLVL.

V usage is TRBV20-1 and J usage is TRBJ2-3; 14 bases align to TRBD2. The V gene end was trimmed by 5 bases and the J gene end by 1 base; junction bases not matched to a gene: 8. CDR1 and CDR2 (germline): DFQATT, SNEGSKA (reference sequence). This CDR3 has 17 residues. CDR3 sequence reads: CSADRLAGGPGTDTQYF. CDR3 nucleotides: TGCAGTGCTGATAGACTAGCGGGAGGGCCGGGCACAGATACGCAGTATTTT.